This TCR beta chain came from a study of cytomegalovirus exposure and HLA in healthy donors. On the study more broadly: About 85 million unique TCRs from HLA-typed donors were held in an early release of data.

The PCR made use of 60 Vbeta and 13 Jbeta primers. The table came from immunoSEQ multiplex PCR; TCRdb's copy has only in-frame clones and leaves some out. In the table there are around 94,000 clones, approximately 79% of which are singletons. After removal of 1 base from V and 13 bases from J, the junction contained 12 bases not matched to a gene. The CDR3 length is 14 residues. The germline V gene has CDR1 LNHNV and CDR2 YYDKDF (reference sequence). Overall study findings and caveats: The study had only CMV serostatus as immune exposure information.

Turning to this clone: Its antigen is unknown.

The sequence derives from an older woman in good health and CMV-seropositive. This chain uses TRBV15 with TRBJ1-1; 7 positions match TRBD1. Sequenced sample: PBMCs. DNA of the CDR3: TGTGCCACCAGCAGAGTGCAAACCCAGGGGGGCGTTTTCTTT. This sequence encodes CATSRVQTQGGVFF. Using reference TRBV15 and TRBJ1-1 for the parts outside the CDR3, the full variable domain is DAMVIQNPRYQVTQFGKPVTLSCSQTLNHNVMYWYQQKSSQAPKLLFHYYDKDFNNEADTPDNFQSRRPNTSFCFLDIRSPGLGDTAMYLCATSRVQTQGGVFFGQGTRLTVV.